The 7 T cell receptor beta chains given below trace back to one sample, sequenced in a study of human T cells and chemical hapten exposure. Time point reported: healthy volunteer bleed at 6 weeks. It was unfractionated whole blood from which total RNA was extracted. Via MiXCR, TCRdb re-called the RACE reads, giving one row per CDR3 protein. The sample lists roughly 80,000 distinct CDR3 sequences, about 9.2% occurring once. Sample: whole blood. All receptors derive from a female donor in good health. Some clones in this sample may be carry-over from other donors' samples.

Only a few counts were recorded for this clonotype. The J gene is TRBJ2-3, the V gene TRBV20-1; D unclear. This CDR3 comprises 15 residues. Trimming left V 6 bases short and J 1 base short, with 17 bases between. Germline V gene data show CDR1 as DFQATT and CDR2 as SNEGSKA (reference sequence). The CDR3 protein is CSAVKAPLGTDTQYF. The CDR3 region has the DNA TGCAGTGCGGTAAAGGCCCCCCTTGGCACAGATACGCAGTATTTT.

The V and J genes are TRBV20-1 and TRBJ1-5; D gene uncertain. The germline gives CDR1 DFQATT, CDR2 SNEGSKA (reference sequence). V was pared by 0 bases and J by 0 bases, with 9 bases between. The CDR3 consists of 15 residues. DNA of the CDR3: TGCAGTGCTAGAGATATAGGTTATAGCAATCAGCCCCAGCATTTT. Residues: CSARDIGYSNQPQHF.

This clonotype was observed a few times. The rearrangement joins TRBV3-1 to TRBJ1-2, with D tentatively TRBD1 (5 bases). Per the germline V gene, CDR1 is LGHDT and CDR2 is YNNKEL (reference sequence). The CDR3 runs 15 residues. Trimming shortened V by 5 bases and J by 0 bases, and 13 bases separated the two germline ends. This chain's CDR3 is CASSYRDVANYGYTF. CDR3 nucleotide sequence: TGTGCCAGCAGCTACCGGGACGTTGCTAACTATGGCTACACCTTC. The variable domain in full, with the rest retrieved from reference TRBV3-1 and TRBJ1-2, is DTAVSQTPKYLVTQMGNDKSIKCEQNLGHDTMYWYKQDSKKFLKIMFSYNNKELIINETVPNRFSPKSPDKAHLNLHINSLELGDSAVYFCASSYRDVANYGYTFGSGTRLTVV.

This clonotype appeared once. A much bigger clone sits one base away, suggesting this may be a read error. The chain carries TRBV3-1 and TRBJ1-1; D call uncertain. Deletions cut 7 bases from V and 1 base from J, with 10 bases between. Looked up from germline, CDR1 is LGHDT and CDR2 is YNNKEL (reference sequence). CDR3 length equals 13 residues. The CDR3: CASTSLRNTEAFF. CDR3 DNA: TGTGCCAGCACTTCCTTGAGGAACACTGAAGCTTTCTTT.

This clonotype was picked up a small number of times. The chain employs TRBV19 and TRBJ2-7, with 7 bases matching TRBD1. This CDR3 is built from 15 residues. With 6 bases clipped from V and 1 base from J, the junction kept 9 bases outside the gene matches. Germline CDR1 is LNHDA and CDR2 is SQIVND (reference sequence). The CDR3 DNA follows: TGTGCCAGTAGCCAAGCCTGGGACAGTTCCTACGAGCAGTACTTC. It yields the protein CASSQAWDSSYEQYF.

This clonotype was observed many times. The rearrangement uses TRBV4-3 and TRBJ2-3, with 16 bases aligning to TRBD2. Trimming at V came to 4 bases and at J to 1 base, leaving 5 bases not matched to a gene. This CDR3 comprises 18 residues. From germline, CDR1 is LGHNA and CDR2 YSLEER. The CDR3 sequence: CASSLGLAGGPGTDTQYF. CDR3 sequence (DNA): TGCGCCAGCAGCCTGGGACTAGCGGGGGGGCCTGGCACAGATACGCAGTATTTT.

This clonotype showed up many times. The CDR3 loop reads CSAGTGLRPQHF. CDR3 DNA sequence: TGCAGTGCTGGAACAGGGTTGCGGCCCCAGCATTTT. The V gene is TRBV20-1, the J gene TRBJ1-5; TRBD1 might be the D (6 bases). Deletions cut 5 bases from V and 9 bases from J, with 14 bases between. Germline CDR1 and CDR2: DFQATT and SNEGSKA (reference sequence). The CDR3 length is 12 residues.